This T cell receptor beta chain was found in a study of T cell responses to AZD1222 COVID-19 vaccine. Study-wide findings and caveats: Repertoire sampling occurred only after the peak T cell response. Unmutated regions of variants are reportedly targeted by nearly half of spike-specific TCRs. At baseline, just five to seven AZD1222 recipients tested seropositive.

There are 12 residues in the CDR3. The V and J ends lost 6 bases and 6 bases respectively, with 6 bases between them. Per germline, CDR1 LNHDA and CDR2 SQIVND (reference sequence). Assay: immunoSEQ multiplex PCR; the TCRdb copy retains only in-frame clones and omits some. The sample lists under 150,000 clones, 85% to 90% seen once, with 1.5% to 2% in the top ten. Notes on this clone: Its antigen remains unknown.

Sequencing used peripheral blood, obtained 28 days after the second AZD1222 dose. V usage is TRBV19 and J usage is TRBJ1-6; D is unclear. This sequence originates from an adult who received the AZD1222 COVID-19 vaccine. This CDR3 reads CASSLANSPLHF. The CDR3 DNA reads TGTGCCAGTAGCCTCGCTAATTCACCCCTCCACTTT. Looking up the rest from reference TRBV19 and TRBJ1-6 gives the full variable domain: DGGITQSPKYLFRKEGQNVTLSCEQNLNHDAMYWYRQDPGQGLRLIYYSQIVNDFQKGDIAEGYSVSREKKESFPLTVTSAQKNPTAFYLCASSLANSPLHFGNGTRLTVT.